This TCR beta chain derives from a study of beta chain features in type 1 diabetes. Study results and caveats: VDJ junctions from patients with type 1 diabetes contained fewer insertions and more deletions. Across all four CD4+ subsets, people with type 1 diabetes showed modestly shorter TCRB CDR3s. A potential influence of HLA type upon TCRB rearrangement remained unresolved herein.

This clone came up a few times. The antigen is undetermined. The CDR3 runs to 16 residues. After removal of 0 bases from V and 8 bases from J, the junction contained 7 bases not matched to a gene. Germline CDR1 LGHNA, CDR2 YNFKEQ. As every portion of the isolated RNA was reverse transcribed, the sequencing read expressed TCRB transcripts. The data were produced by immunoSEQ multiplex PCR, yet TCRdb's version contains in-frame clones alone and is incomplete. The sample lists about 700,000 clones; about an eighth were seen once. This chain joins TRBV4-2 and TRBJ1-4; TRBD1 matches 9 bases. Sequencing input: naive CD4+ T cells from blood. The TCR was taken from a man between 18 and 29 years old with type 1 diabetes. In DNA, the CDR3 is TGTGCCAGCAGCCAAGACGGGGACAGGGATGACGAAAAACTGTTTTTT. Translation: CASSQDGDRDDEKLFF.